These 2 T cell receptor beta chains share one sample of origin, sequenced in a study of blood T cell repertoires in COVID-19. Assay used: immunoSEQ multiplex PCR; TCRdb lists only in-frame clones, some missing. The sample carries about 94,000 clones, 80% recorded once. What was sequenced was peripheral blood. All receptors come from a human donor in a cohort sampled during active COVID-19.

The rearrangement uses TRBV5-1 and TRBJ2-4; TRBD2 matches at 8 bases. Germline-derived CDR1 and CDR2 are SGHRS and YFSETQ. This CDR3 is 15 amino acids long. Trimming cost V 2 bases and J 6 bases; bases outside gene matches: 7. The CDR3 reads CASSFTGTSVNIQYF. The CDR3 DNA reads as TGCGCCAGCAGCTTCACCGGGACTAGTGTAAACATTCAGTACTTC.

The CDR3: CASTLTSGGTDTQYF. The CDR3 nucleotides are TGTGCCAGCACCCTAACTAGCGGGGGCACAGATACGCAGTATTTT. V gene TRBV28 combines with J gene TRBJ2-3; the match to TRBD2 covers 10 bases. The germline CDR1 and CDR2 sequences are MDHEN and SYDVKM. The CDR3 is 15 residues long. The ends lost 7 bases at V and 1 base at J; junction bases unmatched: 5.